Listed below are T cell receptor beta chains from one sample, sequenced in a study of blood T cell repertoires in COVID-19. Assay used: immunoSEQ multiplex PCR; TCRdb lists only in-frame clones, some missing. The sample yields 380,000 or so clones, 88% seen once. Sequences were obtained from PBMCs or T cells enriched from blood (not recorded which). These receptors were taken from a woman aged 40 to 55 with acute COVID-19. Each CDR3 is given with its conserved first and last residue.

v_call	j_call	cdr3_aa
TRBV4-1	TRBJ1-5	CASSWTGNQPQHF
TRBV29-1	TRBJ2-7	CSEDSYCYEQYF
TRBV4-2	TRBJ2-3	CASSRSWAGGYSDTQYF
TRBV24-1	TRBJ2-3	CATSDFTGHGQGLDTQYF
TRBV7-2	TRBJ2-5	CASSLESVIQTQYF
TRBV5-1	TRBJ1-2	CASSLTGESNYGYTF
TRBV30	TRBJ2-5	CAWSVPLPGPQETQYF
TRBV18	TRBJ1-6	CASSPSPGGFNSPLHF
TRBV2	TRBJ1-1	CASSRSRIEAFF
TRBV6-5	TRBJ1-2	CASSRTGAEYGYTF
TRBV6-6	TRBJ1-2	CASSPGQGRSGGYTF
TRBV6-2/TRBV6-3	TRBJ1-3	CASSQGGNTIYF
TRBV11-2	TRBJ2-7	CASSQDRVGAEQYF
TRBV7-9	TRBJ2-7	CASSPGGYEQYF
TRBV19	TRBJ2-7	CASSIGLAYEQYF
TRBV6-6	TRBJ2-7	CASSGTSGGGEQYF
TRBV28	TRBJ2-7	CASSLWVGGGAYEQYF
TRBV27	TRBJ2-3	CASSFWGARTDTQYF
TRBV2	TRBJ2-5	CASRLGGETQYF
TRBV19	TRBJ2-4	CASSGYLAKNIQYF
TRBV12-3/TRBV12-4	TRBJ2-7	CASSTGFYEQYF
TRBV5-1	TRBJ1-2	CASSFDRVEGYTF
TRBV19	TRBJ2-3	CASPIGGSTDTQYF
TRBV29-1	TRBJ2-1	CSLRLAGGGEQFF
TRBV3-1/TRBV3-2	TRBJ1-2	CASSQDIGVDGYTF
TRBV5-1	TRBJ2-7	CASSLDRYEQYF
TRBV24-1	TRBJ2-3	CATSDSRAADTQYF
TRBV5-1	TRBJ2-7	CASAYDSEYEQYF
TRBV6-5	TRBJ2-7	CASREYVEQYF
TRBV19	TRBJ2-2	CASSVGPGLATVGELFF
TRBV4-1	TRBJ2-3	CASSRPGQGVADTQYF
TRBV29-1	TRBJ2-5	CSVRQGQETQYF
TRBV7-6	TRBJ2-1	CASSLKRGTNEQFF
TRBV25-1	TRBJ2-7	CASSEFGQAYEQYF
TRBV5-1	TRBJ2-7	CASSFGTGTYEQYF
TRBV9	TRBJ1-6	CASSAGPRGDSPLHF
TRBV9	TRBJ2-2	CASSVRTNTGELFF
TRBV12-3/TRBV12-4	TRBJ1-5	CASRQGGQPQHF
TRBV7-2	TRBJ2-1	CASSLGLAVYNEQFF
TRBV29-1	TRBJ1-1	CSGGHGNTEAFF
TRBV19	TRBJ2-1	CASSAGGPYNEQFF
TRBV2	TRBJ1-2	CASSEAPGGAGYGYTF
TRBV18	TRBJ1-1	CASSPTGVGTEAFF
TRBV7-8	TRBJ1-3	CASSPSVGQGTGNTIYF
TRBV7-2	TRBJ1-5	CASSLAGQQPQHF
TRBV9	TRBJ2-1	CASSHGTADYNEQFF
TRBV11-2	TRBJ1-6	CASSLGPPLHF
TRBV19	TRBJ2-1	CASSIERSGGPNEQFF
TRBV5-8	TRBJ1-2	CASSFRQGTYYGYTF
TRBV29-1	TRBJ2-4	CSVSSGVAKNIQYF
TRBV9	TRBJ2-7	CASSPTGDHGGEQYF
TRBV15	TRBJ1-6	CATSSGGGRYNSPLHF
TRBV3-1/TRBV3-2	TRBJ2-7	CASSQDRGHNYEQYF
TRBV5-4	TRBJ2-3	CASSLGAHVDTQYF
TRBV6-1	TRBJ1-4	CASSELGFEKLFF
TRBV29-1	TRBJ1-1	CSVARTQGTEAFF
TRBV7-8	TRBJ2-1	CASSHITASLNEQFF
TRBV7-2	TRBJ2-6	CASSLVRASGANVLTF
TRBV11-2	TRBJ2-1	CASSSTGYNEQFF
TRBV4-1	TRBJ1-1	CASNSGTENTEAFF